This T cell receptor beta chain derives from a study of chemoradiotherapy in HPV16-positive cancers. Study information: Candidate HPV-specific clones and shared TCR motifs came from two HPV16-positive patients.

Note on this clone: Its antigen is undetermined.

The study's findings and limits: In HPV16-positive patients, HPV-responsive T-cell expansion tracked better recurrence-free survival. Functional assays defining HPV-specific T cells used only two HPV16-positive patients.

Profiling relied on immunoSEQ multiplex PCR, and the TCRdb table lists in-frame clones only, not all of them. This sample yields over 8,000 clones, of which around 86% are seen a single time; about 2.4% belongs to the top ten. The V and J ends lost 4 bases and 4 bases respectively, with 17 bases between them. CDR3 length: 15 residues. Germline CDR1 reads SGHTS; CDR2 reads YDEGEE. The sequenced sample was blood, obtained from a patient who underwent chemoradiotherapy. The receptor's source is a human donor with HPV-associated anogenital cancer. J is TRBJ1-1 and V is TRBV5-8; weak D call: TRBD1 (6 bases). As DNA, the CDR3 is TGTGCCAGCAGCCACGAGGGGGGGTGGGGCACTGAAGCTTTCTTT. As protein: CASSHEGGWGTEAFF.